This TCR beta chain is from a study of blood T cell repertoires in COVID-19. Whole-study context: Some COVID-19 samples were acute and others convalescent; all came from the United States, Italy and Spain.

The data were produced by immunoSEQ multiplex PCR, yet TCRdb's version contains in-frame clones alone and is incomplete. The sample consists of some 110,000 clones, less than 85% of them appearing once. The CDR3 contains 14 residues. Germline assignment: CDR1 SGHDT and CDR2 YYEEEE. Trimming shortened V by 5 bases and J by 3 bases, and 14 bases separated the two germline ends. The origin of this receptor is a man aged 25 to 40 with acute or convalescent COVID-19. The J gene is TRBJ1-2, the V gene TRBV5-6; the D gene is possibly TRBD1 (5 bases). Sequencing used peripheral blood. The CDR3 loop reads CASRFIRDYYGYTF. CDR3 coding DNA: TGTGCCAGCAGATTCATTCGGGACTACTATGGCTACACCTTC.